The clone carrying this T cell receptor (beta chain) was seen a few times. Its cognate antigen is unknown. This sample was included in a study of blood T cells in healthy people across ages. Findings and limits, study-wide: The study found TCR beta diversity correlated strongly with naive T cell percentage. Estimates based on one million T cells were treated as lower bounds.

The CDR3 sequence is 12 residues long. Germline CDR1 reads SQVTM; CDR2 reads ANQGSEA. The ends were cut back, 4 bases at V and 10 bases at J, with 14 bases in the middle. Next came a second PCR, run for about 7 to 12 cycles, which used a sample-barcoded 5' primer along with a J-beta primer mix. A template-switch adaptor with 12 random nucleotides tagged each cDNA molecule. CDR3-containing paired-end reads numbered at least 2.5 million in each sample. A single record per CDR3 protein comes from TCRdb applying MiXCR to the 5' RACE reads. The table shows some 1 million distinct CDR3 sequences, with around 45% occurring only once.

The receptor was isolated from an older woman in good health. The chain carries TRBV29-1 and TRBJ2-1; D tentatively fits TRBD1 or TRBD2 (5 bases each). The sample comprised blood. The CDR3 DNA reads as TGCAGCGTTGGCCAGGGTTGGGAGGAGCAGTTCTTC. Its translation: CSVGQGWEEQFF.